The 21 T cell receptor beta chains presented below share a single source sample, sequenced in a study of T cells after yellow fever vaccination (dated by TCRdb to about 2019). Libraries were made using 5' RACE. The sequencing machine was an Illumina HiSeq 2500. Using fastp at Q25 and MiXCR, TCRdb reprocessed the public reads and kept productive beta chains. Each CDR3 protein gets just one entry, which takes the most common genes and DNA from the rows behind it. The sample contains 400,000 to 650,000 distinct CDR3 sequences, less than 25% of them found a single time. About a sixth of the sample goes to the ten largest clones. The intended sense of this specimen's treatment or condition label: live attenuated yellow fever vaccine strain. The sample was PBMCs, taken approximately 22 days after the first yellow fever vaccination. The receptors were sampled from a man younger than 35 who received the YFV17D yellow fever vaccine.

This clonotype was seen a few times. This sequence joins TRBV20-1 and TRBJ2-3, with D perhaps TRBD2 (5 bases). The V gene's germline CDR1 is DFQATT and CDR2 SNEGSKA (reference sequence). The CDR3 consists of 14 residues. V was cut by 5 bases and J by 1 base, with 13 bases left in between. The CDR3 protein is CSAPLLEGTDTQYF. DNA for the CDR3: TGCAGTGCTCCCCTACTGGAGGGCACAGATACGCAGTATTTT.

This clonotype occurred a few times. V gene TRBV4-3 combines with J gene TRBJ2-1; a weak D match, TRBD1 (6 bases). V dropped 3 bases and J dropped 5 bases, with 14 bases sitting between them. CDR3 length: 15 residues. CDR1 is LGHNA, CDR2 YSLEER, per germline. This CDR3 is CASSQLQTGNNEQFF. CDR3 bases: TGCGCCAGCAGCCAGCTACAGACAGGTAACAATGAGCAGTTCTTC.

In this sample, this clonotype turned up a few times. This sequence joins TRBV7-7 and TRBJ2-1; 11 nucleotides line up with TRBD2. There are 15 residues in the CDR3. The germline V gene encodes CDR1 SSHAT and CDR2 FNYEAQ (reference sequence). The ends lost 1 base at V and 7 bases at J; junction bases unmatched: 3. The CDR3 here is CASSLGSGGVNEQFF. The CDR3 coding sequence is TGTGCCAGCAGCTTAGGTAGCGGGGGGGTGAATGAGCAGTTCTTC.

The chain is built from TRBV24-1 and TRBJ1-5; D is unresolved. The CDR3 is 13 amino acids. Germline-derived CDR1 and CDR2 are KGHDR and SFDVKD. With 4 bases removed from V and 4 bases from J, the gap between germline ends came to 7 bases. The CDR3 loop is CATSEQFNQPQHF. In nucleotides, the CDR3 is TGTGCCACCAGTGAACAGTTTAATCAGCCCCAGCATTTT.

The table lists this clonotype with a few counts. The rearrangement links TRBV12-3 or TRBV12-4 to TRBJ1-5; D unresolved. V was trimmed by 1 base and J by 5 bases, leaving 6 bases between them. The CDR3 consists of 13 residues. This chain's CDR3 is CASSLESHQPQHF. The CDR3 DNA is TGTGCCAGCAGTTTAGAGTCCCATCAGCCCCAGCATTTT.

The gene calls are TRBV15 and TRBJ2-3; no definite D call. This CDR3 is built from 13 residues. Germline assignment: CDR1 LNHNV and CDR2 YYDKDF (reference sequence). Trimming cost V 5 bases and J 4 bases, with 10 bases left between them. The CDR3: CATSVSLPDTQYF. CDR3 DNA: TGTGCCACCAGCGTAAGCTTACCAGATACGCAGTATTTT.

This clonotype has more than one count but fewer than ten. This sequence joins TRBV23-1 and TRBJ1-4, with 9 bases that match TRBD1. TRBV23-1 is labeled an ORF, and its function is uncertain. V trimming: 8 bases; J trimming: 7 bases; junction bases outside the gene matches: 11. The CDR3 sequence is 15 residues long. CDR3 nucleotide sequence: TGCGCCAGCGCTAACGGACAGGGGTCGACTGAAAAACTGTTTTTT. Residues: CASANGQGSTEKLFF.

This clonotype has more than one count but fewer than ten. This chain uses TRBV20-1 with TRBJ2-7; tentatively, D is TRBD1 (6 bases). The V gene's germline CDR1 is DFQATT and CDR2 SNEGSKA (reference sequence). CDR3 length: 13 residues. V dropped 3 bases and J dropped 4 bases, with 13 bases sitting between them. CDR3 DNA: TGCAGTGCTAGGGGAAAGGGACATTACGAGCAGTACGTC. As protein: CSARGKGHYEQYV.

The V call is TRBV7-2, the J call TRBJ1-1; TRBD1 agrees at 10 bases. V was clipped by 4 bases and J by 10 bases; unmatched bases: 6. The CDR3 contains 13 residues. The germline CDR1 and CDR2 sequences are SGHTA and FQGNSA. CDR3 sequence: CASSSDRGLGAFF. The CDR3 DNA sequence: TGTGCCAGCAGCTCCGACAGGGGGCTAGGAGCTTTCTTT.

This clonotype was counted a few times. The V gene is TRBV15, the J gene TRBJ1-6, with D possibly TRBD1 on 5 matching bases. Trimming pared 5 bases from V and 8 bases from J, leaving 10 bases between. This CDR3 region has 13 residues. Germline V gene lookup returns CDR1 LNHNV and CDR2 YYDKDF (reference sequence). Here the CDR3 reads CATSPRGDSPLHF. CDR3 bases: TGTGCCACCAGCCCCCGGGGGGATTCACCCCTCCACTTT.

In its sample, this clonotype was seen a few times. The rearrangement uses TRBV5-1 and TRBJ2-7; possible D gene TRBD1, 5 bases. V gave up 4 bases and J gave up 2 bases, with 13 bases separating them. This CDR3 comprises 14 residues. Germline CDR1 reads SGHRS; CDR2 reads YFSETQ. CDR3 bases: TGCGCCAGCAGCGGGCAGGGCTACCCCTACGAGCAGTACTTC. Protein sequence: CASSGQGYPYEQYF.

This clonotype has a handful of counts. The V and J genes are TRBV27 and TRBJ2-3; 8 bases line up with TRBD2. V dropped 3 bases and J dropped 2; count of bases not matched to a gene: 10. The CDR3 runs to 17 residues. Germline V gene lookup returns CDR1 MNHEY and CDR2 SMNVEV (reference sequence). The chain's CDR3 is CASSFQGTRSVTDTQYF. CDR3 coding DNA: TGTGCCAGCAGTTTCCAAGGGACTAGGTCTGTCACAGATACGCAGTATTTT.

This clonotype has only a few counts. The chain has TRBV3-1 and TRBJ2-7; tentatively, D is TRBD1 (6 bases). Germline CDR1 is LGHDT and CDR2 is YNNKEL (reference sequence). V lost 6 bases, J lost 3 bases, and 15 bases lay in between. This CDR3 has 14 residues. In DNA form, the CDR3 reads TGTGCCAGCAGGAAGAGGGGGAGAGTCTACGAGCAGTACTTC. Translation: CASRKRGRVYEQYF.

The chain is built from TRBV7-9 and TRBJ1-4; D gene ambiguous. The CDR3 sequence is 12 residues long. With 6 bases removed from V and 14 bases from J, the gap between germline ends came to 16 bases. Germline loops: CDR1 SEHNR, CDR2 FQNEAQ (reference sequence). CDR3 sequence: CASSLHYNPLFF. The CDR3 bases are TGTGCCAGCAGTCTCCACTACAATCCTCTGTTTTTT.

The V and J genes are TRBV4-3 and TRBJ1-5; D may be TRBD1 (5 bases). CDR3 length equals 14 residues. V gave up 0 bases and J gave up 10 bases, with 13 bases separating them. Germline CDR1 is LGHNA and CDR2 is YSLEER. The CDR3 reads CASSQEAGVRPQHF. CDR3 DNA: TGCGCCAGCAGCCAAGAAGCGGGGGTGCGCCCCCAGCATTTT.

This clonotype was seen more than once but under ten times. The chain recombines TRBV12-3 or TRBV12-4 with TRBJ1-5; 7 nucleotides align to TRBD1. CDR3 length: 17 residues. The V segment lost 1 base and the J segment 6 bases; nucleotides outside the gene matches: 12. CDR3 amino acids: CASSLGQTGYGGQPQHF. CDR3 bases: TGTGCCAGCAGTTTAGGTCAGACAGGGTACGGAGGTCAGCCCCAGCATTTT.

The V call is TRBV18, the J call TRBJ2-7, with 11 bases lining up with TRBD2. Germline-derived CDR1 and CDR2 are KGHSH and LQKENI. The CDR3 is 15 residues long. After removal of 4 bases from V and 4 bases from J, the junction contained 6 bases not matched to a gene. This CDR3 reads CASSQLAGVTYEQYV. The CDR3 coding sequence is TGTGCCAGCTCACAACTAGCGGGGGTTACGTACGAGCAGTACGTC.

This chain connects TRBV19 to TRBJ1-5; 8 bases are shared with TRBD1. Losses at the gene ends were 4 bases for V and 7 bases for J; bases not matched to a gene: 3. The CDR3 is 13 residues long. CDR1 LNHDA and CDR2 SQIVND come from the germline V gene (reference sequence). The CDR3 region is CASSTQGAQPQHF. CDR3 DNA sequence: TGTGCCAGTAGTACCCAGGGGGCACAGCCCCAGCATTTT.

This chain connects TRBV5-1 to TRBJ1-1, with D possibly matching TRBD1 (5 bases). V was trimmed by 5 bases and J by 6 bases, leaving 17 bases between them. The CDR3 loop spans 14 amino acids. CDR1 and CDR2 (germline): SGHRS, YFSETQ. In DNA, the CDR3 is TGCGCCAGCAGAAAAGGACACGGCATACCTGAAGCTTTCTTT. It yields the protein CASRKGHGIPEAFF.

The sample holds a few counts of this clonotype. This chain connects TRBV7-3 to TRBJ1-1, with 10 bases matching TRBD1. The V gene's germline CDR1 is SGHTA and CDR2 FQGTGA. The ends lost 5 bases at V and 5 bases at J; junction bases unmatched: 8. This CDR3 contains 15 residues. The CDR3 nucleotides are TGTGCCAGCAGCCAGCGGGACAGGGGAGTGACTGAAGCTTTCTTT. Its protein product is CASSQRDRGVTEAFF.

This clonotype was found a few times. CDR3: CATSRVRGQGGYDIQYF. CDR3 DNA: TGTGCCACCAGCAGAGTACGAGGACAGGGGGGGTACGACATTCAGTACTTC. The chain couples TRBV15 to TRBJ2-4; 10 nucleotides align to TRBD1. Germline lookup yields CDR1 LNHNV and CDR2 YYDKDF (reference sequence). This CDR3 contains 17 residues. The ends lost 1 base at V and 8 bases at J; junction bases unmatched: 11.